This T cell receptor beta chain was captured in a study of blood T cell repertoires in COVID-19. The CDR3 length is 14 residues. Trimming took off 4 bases at V and 5 bases at J, with 15 bases between the two ends. Germline CDR1 is SGHNT and CDR2 is YYREEE (reference sequence). TCRdb's copy holds only in-frame clones and misses some; the assay was immunoSEQ multiplex PCR. Among a few hundred thousand clones listed, roughly 90% were seen once. This TCR came from a man younger than 35 who had recovered from COVID-19. The V call is TRBV5-4, the J call TRBJ1-1, with a tentative D call TRBD1 (6 bases). The sequencing sample was made of peripheral blood. This CDR3 is CASSPQRGGTEAFF. The CDR3 coding sequence is TGTGCCAGCAGCCCCCAGAGGGGGGGGACTGAAGCTTTCTTT.